These 5 T cell receptor beta chains were sequenced from one sample in a study of memory CD4+ T cells and cytomegalovirus serostatus (dated by TCRdb to between 2017 and 2020). The library was obtained by the immunoSEQ multiplex PCR assay. The table comes from immuneACCESS by way of TCRdb, which keeps in-frame sequences with V and J called. Part of the clones is missing from these tables; in studies checked, under half for an unresolved V gene and the rest for unknown reasons. A total of around 76,000 clones appear in this sample, around 80% of them only once. The top ten clones comprise 2.5% to 3% of the sample. A FACSAria II was used to sort memory CD4+ T cells, defined as single viable CD3+CD4+CD8-CD45RO+ cells. The specimen was memory CD4+ T cells from blood. The receptors derive from an adult in good health and CMV-seropositive.

The rearrangement joins TRBV7-9 to TRBJ2-3; D gene ambiguous. Trimming took off 3 bases at V and 3 bases at J, with 10 bases between the two ends. This CDR3 is built from 14 residues. The germline V gene encodes CDR1 SEHNR and CDR2 FQNEAQ (reference sequence). The DNA for the CDR3 is TGTGCCAGCAGCTTCGAGCTTAGAACAGATACGCAGTATTTT. Translation gives CASSFELRTDTQYF.

The CDR3 loop is CASSQDPQPRAYNEQFF. CDR3 DNA: TGTGCCAGCAGCCAAGATCCACAGCCTCGAGCCTACAATGAGCAGTTCTTC. The chain carries TRBV4-2 and TRBJ2-1, with unresolved D. Trimming removed 0 bases from V and 2 bases from J, with 14 bases in between. CDR3 size: 17 residues. Per germline, CDR1 LGHNA and CDR2 YNFKEQ.

This chain uses TRBV18 with TRBJ2-1, with D perhaps matching TRBD1 (6 bases). Trimming pared 0 bases from V and 6 bases from J, leaving 9 bases between. Looked up from germline, CDR1 is KGHSH and CDR2 is LQKENI. This CDR3 spans 14 amino acids. CDR3 loop: CASSPPVRGNEQFF. The CDR3 DNA reads as TGTGCCAGCTCACCACCCGTCAGGGGCAATGAGCAGTTCTTC.

There are a few counts of this clone. The rearrangement joins TRBV11-3 to TRBJ2-3; 7 nucleotides align to TRBD2. V lost 8 bases, J lost 0 bases, and 8 bases stayed unmatched. The CDR3 loop spans 15 amino acids. Germline V gene data show CDR1 as SGHNT and CDR2 as YENEEA. The CDR3, as DNA: TGTGCCAGCCGAGGCCCTAGCGGTAGCACAGATACGCAGTATTTT. Protein product: CASRGPSGSTDTQYF. Full variable domain (outside the CDR3, taken from reference TRBV11-3 and TRBJ2-3): EAGVVQSPRYKIIEKKQPVAFWCNPISGHNTLYWYLQNLGQGPELLIRYENEEAVDDSQLPKDRFSAERLKGVDSTLKIQPAELGDSAVYLCASRGPSGSTDTQYFGPGTRLTVL.

V is TRBV29-1 and J is TRBJ2-2, with TRBD1 matching 7 bases. The CDR3 covers 13 residues. CDR1 and CDR2 from the germline V gene are SQVTM and ANQGSEA. The CDR3 nucleotides are TGCAGTACTAGGGGGCAGGGTGCCGGGGAGCTGTTTTTT. It is translated as CSTRGQGAGELFF.